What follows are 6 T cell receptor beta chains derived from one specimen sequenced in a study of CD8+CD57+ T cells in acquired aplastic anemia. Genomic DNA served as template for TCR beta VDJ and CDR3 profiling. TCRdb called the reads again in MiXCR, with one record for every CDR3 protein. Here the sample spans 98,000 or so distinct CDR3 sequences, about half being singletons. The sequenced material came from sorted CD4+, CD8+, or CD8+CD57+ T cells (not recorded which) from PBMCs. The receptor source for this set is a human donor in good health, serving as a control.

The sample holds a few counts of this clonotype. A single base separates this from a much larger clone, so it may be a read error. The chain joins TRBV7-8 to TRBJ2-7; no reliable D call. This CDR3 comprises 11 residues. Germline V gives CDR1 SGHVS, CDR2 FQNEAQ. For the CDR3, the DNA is TGTGCCAGCAGCTTAGTCTACGGGCAGTACTTC. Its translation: CASSLVYGQYF.

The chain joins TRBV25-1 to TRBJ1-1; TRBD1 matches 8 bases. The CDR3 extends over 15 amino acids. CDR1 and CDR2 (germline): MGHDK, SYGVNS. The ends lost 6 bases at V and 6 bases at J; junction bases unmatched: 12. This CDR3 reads CASSAHGQGDPEAFF. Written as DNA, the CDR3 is TGTGCCAGCAGCGCTCACGGACAGGGTGACCCTGAAGCTTTCTTT.

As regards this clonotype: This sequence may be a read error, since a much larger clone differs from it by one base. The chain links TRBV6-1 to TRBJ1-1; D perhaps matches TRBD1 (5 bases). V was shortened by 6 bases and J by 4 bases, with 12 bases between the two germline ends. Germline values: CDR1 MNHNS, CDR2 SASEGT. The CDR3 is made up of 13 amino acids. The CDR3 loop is CASRWGGTTEAFF. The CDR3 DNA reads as TGTGCCAGCAGGTGGGGGGGGACCACTGAAGCTTTCTTT.

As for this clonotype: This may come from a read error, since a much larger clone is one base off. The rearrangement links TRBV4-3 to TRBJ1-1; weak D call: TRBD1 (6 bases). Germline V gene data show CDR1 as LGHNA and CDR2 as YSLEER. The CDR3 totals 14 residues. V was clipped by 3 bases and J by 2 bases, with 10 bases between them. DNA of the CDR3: TGCGCCAGCAGCCAGCACAGGGATAACACTGAAGCTTTCTTT. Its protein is CASSQHRDNTEAFF.

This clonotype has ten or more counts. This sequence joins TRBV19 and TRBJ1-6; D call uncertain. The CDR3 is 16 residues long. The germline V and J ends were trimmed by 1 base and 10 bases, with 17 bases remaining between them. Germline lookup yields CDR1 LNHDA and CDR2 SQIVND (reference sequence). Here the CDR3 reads CASSIVQGWTESPLHF. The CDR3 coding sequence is TGTGCCAGTAGTATAGTACAAGGATGGACGGAGTCACCCCTCCACTTT.

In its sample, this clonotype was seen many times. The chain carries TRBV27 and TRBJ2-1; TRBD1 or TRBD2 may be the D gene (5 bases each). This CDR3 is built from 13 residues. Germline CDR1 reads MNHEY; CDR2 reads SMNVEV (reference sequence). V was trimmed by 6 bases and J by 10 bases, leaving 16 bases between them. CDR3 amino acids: CASSRDGSREQFF. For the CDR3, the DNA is TGTGCCAGCAGCCGGGACGGGTCAAGGGAGCAGTTCTTC.